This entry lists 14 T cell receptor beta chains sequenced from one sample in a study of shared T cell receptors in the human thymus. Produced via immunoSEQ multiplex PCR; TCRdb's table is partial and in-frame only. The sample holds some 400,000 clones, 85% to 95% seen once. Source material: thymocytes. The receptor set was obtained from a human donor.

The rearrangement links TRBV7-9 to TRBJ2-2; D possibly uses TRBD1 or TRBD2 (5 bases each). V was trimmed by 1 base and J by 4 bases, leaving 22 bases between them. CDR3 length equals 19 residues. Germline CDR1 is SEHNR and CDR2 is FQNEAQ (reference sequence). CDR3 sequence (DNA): TGTGCCAGCAGCTTAGAGGGGTCCCGGGACCCTACTTGCACCGGGGAGCTGTTTTTT. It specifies CASSLEGSRDPTCTGELFF.

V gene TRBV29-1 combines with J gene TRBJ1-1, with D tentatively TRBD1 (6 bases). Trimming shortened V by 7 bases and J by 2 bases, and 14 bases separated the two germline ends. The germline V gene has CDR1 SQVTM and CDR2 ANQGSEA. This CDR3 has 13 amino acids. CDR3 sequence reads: CSAGGGPNTEAFF. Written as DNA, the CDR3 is TGCAGCGCCGGGGGGGGCCCCAACACTGAAGCTTTCTTT.

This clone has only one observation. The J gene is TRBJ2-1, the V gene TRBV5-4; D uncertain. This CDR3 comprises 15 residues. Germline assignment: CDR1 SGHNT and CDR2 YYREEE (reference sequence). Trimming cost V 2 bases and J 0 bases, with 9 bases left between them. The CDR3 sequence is CASSLNESSYNEQFF. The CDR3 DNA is TGTGCCAGCAGCTTAAACGAGAGCTCCTACAATGAGCAGTTCTTC.

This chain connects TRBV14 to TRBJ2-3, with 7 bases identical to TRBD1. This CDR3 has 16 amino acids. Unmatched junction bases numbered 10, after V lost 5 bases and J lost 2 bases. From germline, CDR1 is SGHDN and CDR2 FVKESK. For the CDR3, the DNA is TGTGCCAGCAGCTGGGACAGAGGGGCTTCCACAGATACGCAGTATTTT. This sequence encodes CASSWDRGASTDTQYF.

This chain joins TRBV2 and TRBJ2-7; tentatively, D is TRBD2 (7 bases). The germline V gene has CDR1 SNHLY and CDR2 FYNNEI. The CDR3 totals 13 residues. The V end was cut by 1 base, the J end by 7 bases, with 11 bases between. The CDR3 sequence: CASSEERGGEQYF. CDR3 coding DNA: TGTGCCAGCAGTGAAGAGAGGGGGGGAGAGCAGTACTTC.

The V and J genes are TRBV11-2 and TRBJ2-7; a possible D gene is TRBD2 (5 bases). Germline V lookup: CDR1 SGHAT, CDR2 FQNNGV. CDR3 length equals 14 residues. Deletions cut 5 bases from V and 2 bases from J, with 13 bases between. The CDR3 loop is CASSPLHGAYEQYF. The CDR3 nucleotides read TGTGCCAGCAGCCCCCTGCACGGGGCCTACGAGCAGTACTTC.

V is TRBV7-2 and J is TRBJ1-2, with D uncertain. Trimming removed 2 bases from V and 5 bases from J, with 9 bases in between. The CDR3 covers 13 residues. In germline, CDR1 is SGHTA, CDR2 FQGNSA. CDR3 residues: CASSLFWAYGYTF. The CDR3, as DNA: TGTGCCAGCAGCTTATTCTGGGCATATGGCTACACCTTC.

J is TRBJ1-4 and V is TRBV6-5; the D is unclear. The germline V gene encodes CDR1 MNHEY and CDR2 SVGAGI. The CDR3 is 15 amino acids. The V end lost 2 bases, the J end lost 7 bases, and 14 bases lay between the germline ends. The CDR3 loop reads CASSYGFQASEKLFF. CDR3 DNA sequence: TGTGCCAGCAGTTACGGATTTCAGGCGAGTGAAAAACTGTTTTTT.

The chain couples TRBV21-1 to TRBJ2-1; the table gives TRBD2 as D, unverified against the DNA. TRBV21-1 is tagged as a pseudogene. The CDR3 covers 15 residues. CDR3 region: CASSKWRISYNEQFF. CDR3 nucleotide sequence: TGTGCCAGCAGCAAATGGAGGATCTCCTACAATGAGCAGTTCTTC.

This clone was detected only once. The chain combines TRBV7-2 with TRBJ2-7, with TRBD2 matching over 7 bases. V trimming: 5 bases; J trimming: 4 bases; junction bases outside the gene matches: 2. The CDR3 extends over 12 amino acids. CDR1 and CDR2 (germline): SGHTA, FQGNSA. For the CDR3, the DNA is TGTGCCAGCAGCCCGGGAGGATACGAGCAGTACTTC. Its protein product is CASSPGGYEQYF.

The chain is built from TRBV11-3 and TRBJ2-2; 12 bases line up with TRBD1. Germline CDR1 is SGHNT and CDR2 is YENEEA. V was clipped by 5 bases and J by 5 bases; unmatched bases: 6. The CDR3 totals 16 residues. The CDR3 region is CASSKGQGAWTGELFF. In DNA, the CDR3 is TGTGCCAGCAGCAAGGGACAGGGGGCATGGACCGGGGAGCTGTTTTTT.

The CDR3 sequence: CASSVLDRSNTGELFF. CDR3 nucleotide sequence: TGTGCCAGCAGCGTACTGGACAGGTCAAACACCGGGGAGCTGTTTTTT. The chain carries TRBV9 and TRBJ2-2, with 7 nucleotides matching TRBD1. Germline CDR1 is SGDLS and CDR2 is YYNGEE. The CDR3 has 16 amino acids. The V gene end was trimmed by 1 base and the J gene end by 2 bases; junction bases not matched to a gene: 5. The full variable domain, in which reference TRBV9 and TRBJ2-2 provide the parts outside the CDR3, is DSGVTQTPKHLITATGQRVTLRCSPRSGDLSVYWYQQSLDQGLQFLIQYYNGEERAKGNILERFSAQQFPDLHSELNLSSLELGDSALYFCASSVLDRSNTGELFFGEGSRLTVL.

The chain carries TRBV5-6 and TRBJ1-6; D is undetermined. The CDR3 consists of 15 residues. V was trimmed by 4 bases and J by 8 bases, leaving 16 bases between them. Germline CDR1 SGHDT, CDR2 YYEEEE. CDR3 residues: CASSDPGRQDSPLHF. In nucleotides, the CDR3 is TGTGCCAGCAGCGACCCCGGACGGCAGGATTCACCCCTCCACTTT. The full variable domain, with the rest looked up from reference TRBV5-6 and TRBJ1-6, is DAGVTQSPTHLIKTRGQQVTLRCSPKSGHDTVSWYQQALGQGPQFIFQYYEEEERQRGNFPDRFSGHQFPNYSSELNVNALLLGDSALYLCASSDPGRQDSPLHFGNGTRLTVT.

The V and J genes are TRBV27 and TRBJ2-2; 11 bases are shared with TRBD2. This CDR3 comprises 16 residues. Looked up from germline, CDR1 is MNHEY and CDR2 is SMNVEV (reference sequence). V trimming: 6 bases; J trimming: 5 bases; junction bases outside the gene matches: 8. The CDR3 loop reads CASSYTTSGSTGELFF. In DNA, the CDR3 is TGTGCCAGCAGCTATACAACTAGCGGGAGTACCGGGGAGCTGTTTTTT.